What follows are 19 T cell receptor beta chains derived from one specimen sequenced in a study of blood T cell repertoires in COVID-19 (dated by TCRdb to the early 2020s). Library preparation employed the immunoSEQ multiplex PCR assay. TCRdb provides this immuneACCESS table in a form limited to in-frame rearrangements. Some clones are lacking; in checked studies, under half of them reflect an unresolved V gene, and why the rest are absent is not known. In this sample the table shows around 120,000 clones, around 87% of which occur a single time. The biggest ten clones account for 3.5% to 4% of the sample. The specimen was peripheral blood. These receptors were taken from a woman aged 55-69 years with COVID-19, enrolled during active disease.

The rearrangement uses TRBV19 and TRBJ1-2, with D possibly matching TRBD1 (5 bases). Germline V gene lookup returns CDR1 LNHDA and CDR2 SQIVND (reference sequence). The CDR3 consists of 15 residues. V gave up 7 bases and J gave up 1 base, with 16 bases separating them. Here the CDR3 reads CASTEGVGYNYGYTF. In nucleotides, the CDR3 is TGTGCCAGTACGGAAGGGGTCGGTTATAACTATGGCTACACCTTC.

The rearrangement uses TRBV7-8 and TRBJ1-4; perhaps TRBD1 as D (5 bases). Trimming removed 5 bases at V and 5 bases at J, with 18 bases between. The V gene's germline CDR1 is SGHVS and CDR2 FQNEAQ. The CDR3 extends over 16 amino acids. The chain's CDR3 is CASSRGGGSENEKLFF. The CDR3 DNA sequence: TGTGCCAGCAGCCGAGGCGGGGGGTCAGAAAATGAAAAACTGTTTTTT.

The chain has TRBV28 and TRBJ1-2; possibly TRBD1 for D (6 bases). The germline CDR1 and CDR2 sequences are MDHEN and SYDVKM. V lost 5 bases and J lost 3, with 13 bases in between. The CDR3 totals 14 residues. The CDR3 nucleotides are TGTGCCAGCAGTACCCCTACAGGGCACTATGGCTACACCTTC. Protein: CASSTPTGHYGYTF.

The chain combines TRBV30 with TRBJ2-3; D remains ambiguous. This CDR3 comprises 12 residues. Germline V gives CDR1 GTSNPN, CDR2 SVGIG (reference sequence). Trimming pared 7 bases from V and 4 bases from J, leaving 12 bases between. This chain's CDR3 is CASGFRADTQYF. CDR3 nucleotides: TGTGCCTCCGGGTTTCGGGCAGATACGCAGTATTTT.

This clone was detected only a few times. This chain joins TRBV30 and TRBJ1-6; perhaps TRBD1 as D (5 bases). Germline V gives CDR1 GTSNPN, CDR2 SVGIG (reference sequence). This CDR3 comprises 11 residues. The V end lost 1 base, the J end lost 16 bases, and 11 bases lay between the germline ends. The CDR3 DNA reads as TGTGCCTGGAGTGAAGGGACTTGGCTCCACTTT. Protein sequence: CAWSEGTWLHF.

The chain combines TRBV3-1 (or the pseudogene TRBV3-2) with TRBJ1-2; D unresolved. Trimming stripped 1 base from V and 8 bases from J, with 11 bases between. The CDR3 spans 13 residues. Germline CDR1 reads LGHDT; CDR2 reads YNNKEL (reference sequence). The CDR3 coding sequence is TGTGCCAGCAGCCAAGTTGAATCGGGGGGCTACACCTTC. The encoded protein is CASSQVESGGYTF.

The V call is TRBV7-9, the J call TRBJ2-5; D is uncertain. This CDR3 spans 15 amino acids. The germline V and J ends were trimmed by 1 base and 2 bases, with 11 bases remaining between them. Germline-derived CDR1 and CDR2 are SEHNR and FQNEAQ (reference sequence). Here the CDR3 reads CASSLGFRAQETQYF. CDR3 DNA sequence: TGTGCCAGCAGCTTAGGTTTCAGAGCGCAAGAGACCCAGTACTTC.

The chain is built from TRBV18 and TRBJ1-3, with 7 bases identical to TRBD1. V was pared by 1 base and J by 4 bases, with 4 bases of the junction left unmatched. This CDR3 region has 15 residues. In germline, CDR1 is KGHSH, CDR2 LQKENI. CDR3 sequence reads: CASSPQGASGNTIYF. CDR3 DNA sequence: TGTGCCAGCTCACCACAGGGGGCATCGGGAAACACCATATATTTT.

The chain joins TRBV27 to TRBJ1-6; TRBD1 aligns across 8 bases. The CDR3 sequence is 17 residues long. Germline V gene data show CDR1 as MNHEY and CDR2 as SMNVEV (reference sequence). V lost 4 bases to trimming and J lost 8 bases; unmatched junction nucleotides: 13. CDR3 nucleotides: TGTGCCAGCAGTTCCTCCCCCGACAGGGGTTTGGATTCACCCCTCCACTTT. The encoded protein is CASSSSPDRGLDSPLHF.

This rearrangement joins TRBV4-1 to TRBJ2-5; TRBD2 is a possible D gene (5 bases). Germline CDR1 is MGHRA and CDR2 is YSYEKL. With 3 bases removed from V and 5 bases from J, the gap between germline ends came to 19 bases. The CDR3 has 16 amino acids. The CDR3 bases are TGCGCCAGCAGCCAGAGGGCAGTAAGCGCACTGGAGACCCAGTACTTC. Translated: CASSQRAVSALETQYF.

The CDR3 loop is CASSTGVTMRNTIYF. Here the CDR3 DNA reads TGTGCCAGCAGTACAGGGGTCACTATGAGAAACACCATATATTTT. V is TRBV7-2 and J is TRBJ1-3; the match to TRBD1 covers 7 bases. The CDR3 contains 15 residues. Losses at the gene ends were 6 bases for V and 5 bases for J; bases not matched to a gene: 10. Per germline, CDR1 SGHTA and CDR2 FQGNSA.

The V gene is TRBV19, the J gene TRBJ2-5; 10 bases align to TRBD2. The CDR3 has 16 amino acids. The germline CDR1 and CDR2 sequences are LNHDA and SQIVND (reference sequence). The junction had 8 bases not matched to a gene; V was cut back by 3 bases and J by 4 bases. In DNA form, the CDR3 reads TGTGCCAGTAGTATCGACAGCGGGGGGGCCCTAGAGACCCAGTACTTC. Protein sequence: CASSIDSGGALETQYF.

V and J are TRBV4-2 and TRBJ1-2; 8 nucleotides line up with TRBD1. The length of the CDR3 is 14 residues. The germline V gene has CDR1 LGHNA and CDR2 YNFKEQ. V gave up 2 bases and J gave up 8 bases; unmatched junction bases: 7. CDR3 DNA sequence: TGTGCCAGCAGCCAAAAACGACAGGGGTGGGGCTACACCTTC. Translating it yields CASSQKRQGWGYTF.

The V and J genes are TRBV27 and TRBJ2-5, with a weak D call TRBD1 (6 bases). Trimming pared 3 bases from V and 3 bases from J, leaving 11 bases between. The CDR3 is made up of 14 amino acids. From germline, CDR1 is MNHEY and CDR2 SMNVEV (reference sequence). The CDR3 sequence is CASSFWGTKETQYF. The CDR3 bases are TGTGCCAGCAGTTTCTGGGGGACAAAAGAGACCCAGTACTTC.

This chain connects TRBV4-1 to TRBJ2-7; 8 bases are a match to TRBD1. Trimming removed 1 base from V and 7 bases from J; junction bases left unmatched: 9. The germline CDR1 and CDR2 sequences are MGHRA and YSYEKL. The CDR3 length is 15 residues. CDR3 protein: CASSQVSQGAGEQYF. Here the CDR3 DNA reads TGCGCCAGCAGCCAAGTATCGCAGGGGGCTGGGGAGCAGTACTTC.

This chain uses TRBV4-3 with TRBJ2-2; 8 bases match TRBD2. This CDR3 has 17 amino acids. V lost 0 bases to trimming and J lost 2 bases; unmatched junction nucleotides: 5. Germline loops: CDR1 LGHNA, CDR2 YSLEER. The CDR3 region is CASSQDVAGGNTGELFF. The CDR3 coding sequence is TGCGCCAGCAGCCAAGATGTCGCGGGGGGTAACACCGGGGAGCTGTTTTTT.

The chain employs TRBV7-2 and TRBJ1-1, with D possibly TRBD1 on 5 matching bases. The CDR3 extends over 16 amino acids. Germline V gene data show CDR1 as SGHTA and CDR2 as FQGNSA. Trimming cost V 5 bases and J 0 bases, with 16 bases left between them. In DNA form, the CDR3 reads TGTGCCAGCAGCAAACGTGGGGGAGGCGTGAACACTGAAGCTTTCTTT. It translates to CASSKRGGGVNTEAFF.

The chain has TRBV3-1 (or the pseudogene TRBV3-2) and TRBJ1-1, with D maybe TRBD1 (5 bases). Trimming removed 1 base at V and 5 bases at J, with 11 bases between. The CDR3 runs to 14 residues. CDR1 is LGHDT and CDR2 is YNNKEL in the germline V gene (reference sequence). The CDR3 reads CASSQVGGRTEAFF. The CDR3 nucleotides are TGTGCCAGCAGCCAAGTCGGGGGGAGGACTGAAGCTTTCTTT.

This chain joins TRBV19 and TRBJ2-6, with D maybe TRBD2 (5 bases). Germline-derived CDR1 and CDR2 are LNHDA and SQIVND (reference sequence). V was trimmed by 5 bases and J by 0 bases, leaving 14 bases between them. CDR3 length: 17 amino acids. The CDR3 DNA reads TGTGCCAGTAGTTTCGGGGTCCTGGTCTCTGGGGCCAACGTCCTGACTTTC. Its protein product is CASSFGVLVSGANVLTF.